This TCR beta chain originates from a study of T cell repertoires in cytomegalovirus infection. Study information: The study used recently identified HLA-C-restricted and well-studied HLA-B-restricted CMV epitopes. From public TCR beta signatures came an indication of both CMV infection and matching HLA type. Study conclusions and caveats: Frequencies of public TCR beta families were cumulated, and this identified carriers of CMV plus the relevant HLA.

A note on this clonotype: Antigen: not known.

TCRdb called the reads again in MiXCR, with one record for every CDR3 protein. The sample has hundreds of thousands of distinct CDR3 sequences; roughly 43% are singletons. Per the germline V gene, CDR1 is DFQATT and CDR2 is SNEGSKA (reference sequence). The CDR3 contains 15 residues. The V gene lost 1 base and the J gene lost 1 base, with 13 bases spanning the gap. The chain employs TRBV20-1 and TRBJ2-5, with D possibly being TRBD2 (5 bases). This clonotype was obtained from a human donor in good health (CMV status not recorded). Some clones in this sample may be carry-over from other donors' samples. The sample was cultured PBMCs, taken from culture after CMV antigen stimulation. CDR3 sequence (DNA): TGCAGTGCTAGAGCAACGGGGATGGGCCAAGAGACCCAGTACTTC. Amino acid sequence: CSARATGMGQETQYF.